This paragraph reports one TCR beta chain. Its recognized antigen is unknown. Per-base quality was not reported, and no clone a single base away is much larger than it. Reading the germline V gene gives CDR1 ENHRY and CDR2 SYGVKD. The CDR3 numbers 16 residues from cysteine through phenylalanine. The entry retains the CDR3 DNA only, 48 bases that are in frame from base 1. Between the V and J ends, shortened by 0 bases and 5 bases respectively, the junction contains 15 bases. TCRbeta CDR3 regions were amplified from genomic DNA using the immunoSEQ Assay, a bias-controlled multiplex PCR. Turning to the authors' computational methods: The number of nucleated cells in each sample was estimated by amplification of reference gene primers within the assay. To quantify the absolute abundance of each unique TCRbeta CDR3 rearrangement, sequence reads were collapsed and filtered. For each sample, productive Simpson clonality was calculated by taking the square root of Simpson's diversity index across productive rearrangements. Held by TCRdb, this immuneACCESS table contains in-frame sequences only and omits some clones. Under half of the omission traces to an unresolved V gene where checked; the cause of the rest is unknown. V and J calls and clone size are copied from that table; D and trimming were computed from the DNA. The sample table records 150,000 or so clones; around 79% of these occur just once. The ten largest make up 9.5% to 12% of the sample.

The data were obtained in a study of blood T cell repertoires in COVID-19 (TCRdb year 2020). At the level of the whole study: Collaborator samples came from the United States, Italy and Spain and covered acute and convalescent phases of COVID-19. The prospective study material was composed of cDNA or gDNA derived from T cells, B-cell-depleted T cells, or PBMCs. The dataset comprised deeply sampled blood TCRbeta repertoires from subjects exposed to, actively infected with, or recovered from COVID-19. The repertoires were released in a freely available public database intended as a resource for research on the immune response to SARS-CoV-2. Samples were obtained from the ongoing ImmuneRACE study (first 160 participants) and from about 1,300 subjects provided by 6 global collaborators. A de-identified subject ID, COVID-19 status, age in years and sex were almost always included in the sample metadata. Where HLA class I and class II types were available, the types were taken from metadata supplied by the sample provider, not from assay-based typing. Results and caveats for the whole study, not just this receptor: The amount of clinical and demographic metadata varied by source and participant and was provided uncurated.

Participants in the prospective study were aged roughly 18 to 100 years, lived in under 30 United States geographic areas, and enrolled through a virtual design. Cohort assignment in the prospective study relied on participant-reported clinical history from a screening survey and a study questionnaire. Recovered participants in ImmuneRACE Cohort 3 were defined as having two consecutive negative NP/OP PCR tests, clearance from a healthcare professional, or resolution of symptoms. Each participant in the prospective study had whole blood, serum and a nasopharyngeal or oropharyngeal swab collected by mobile phlebotomists. Prospective study participants could optionally give additional blood draws and questionnaires over an approximately two-month period. Before DNA extraction, blood samples from the prospective study were shipped at room temperature or frozen.

The sequence is built from TRBV10-3 and TRBJ2-3; TRBD2 is perhaps the D gene, given 7 matching bases. The sample was PBMCs or T cells enriched from blood (not recorded which). The sequence came from a man aged 45-65 years who had recovered from COVID-19. This receptor carries the CDR3 CAISESMGGRIDTQYF. The DNA sequence is given as TGTGCCATCAGTGAGTCGATGGGGGGGCGGATAGATACGCAGTATTTT.